This TCR beta chain was sequenced in a study of Graves' ophthalmopathy and Graves' hyperthyroidism. Across the whole study: Peripheral blood was gathered at first diagnosis, ahead of any treatment whatsoever.

Lactation, pregnancy, uncontrolled infections and other autoimmune diseases were all grounds for excluding patients. Study-level points and caveats: Separation of ophthalmopathy from stable hyperthyroidism was achieved by a 13-signature model, at about 91% sensitivity and under 82% specificity. Blood was where most expanded thyroid clonotypes above 0.001 frequency also turned up.

CDR1 and CDR2 (germline): SQVTM, ANQGSEA. After removal of 5 bases from V and 3 bases from J, the junction contained 11 bases not matched to a gene. The CDR3 is 15 residues long. Concerning this clonotype: Antigen: not known.

Researchers took RNA transcripts and amplified TCR beta CDR3 regions from them. First-round RT-PCR used HTBI primers; second-round multiplex PCR followed. TCRdb used MiXCR to reprocess the multiplex PCR reads, holding one entry per CDR3 protein. The table records 260,000 or so distinct CDR3 sequences, around 50% of them present only once. Material: peripheral blood. This TCR was recovered from an adult man with Graves' ophthalmopathy. The rearrangement links TRBV29-1 to TRBJ2-7; the match to TRBD1 covers 9 bases. The CDR3 is CSVTSGGQGLYEQYF. The CDR3 DNA reads as TGCAGCGTTACCTCGGGGGGACAGGGTCTCTACGAGCAGTACTTC.